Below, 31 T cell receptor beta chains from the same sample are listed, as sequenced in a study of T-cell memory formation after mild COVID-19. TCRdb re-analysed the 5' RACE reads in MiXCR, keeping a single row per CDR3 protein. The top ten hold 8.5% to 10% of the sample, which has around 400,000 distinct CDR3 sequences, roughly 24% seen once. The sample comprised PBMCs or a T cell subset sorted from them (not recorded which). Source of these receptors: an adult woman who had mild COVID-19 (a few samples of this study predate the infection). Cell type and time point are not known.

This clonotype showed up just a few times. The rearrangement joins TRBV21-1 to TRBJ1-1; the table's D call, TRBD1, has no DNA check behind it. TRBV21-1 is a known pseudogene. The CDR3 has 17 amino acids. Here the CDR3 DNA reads TGTGCCAGCAGCAAAGCCCGGAACAGGGTTTTGGACACTGAAGCTTTCTTT. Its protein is CASSKARNRVLDTEAFF.

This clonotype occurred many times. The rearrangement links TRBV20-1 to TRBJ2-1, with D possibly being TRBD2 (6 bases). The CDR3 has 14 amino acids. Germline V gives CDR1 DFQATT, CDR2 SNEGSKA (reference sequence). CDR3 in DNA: TGCAGCGAAATATCGGGACTGCAGGGAGGTGAGCAGTTCTTC. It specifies CSEISGLQGGEQFF.

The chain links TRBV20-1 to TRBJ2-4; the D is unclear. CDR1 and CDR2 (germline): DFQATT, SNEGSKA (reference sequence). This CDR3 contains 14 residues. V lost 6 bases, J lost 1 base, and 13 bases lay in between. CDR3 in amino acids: CSAPPMRAKNIQYF. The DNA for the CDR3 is TGCAGTGCGCCGCCGATGAGGGCCAAAAACATTCAGTACTTC.

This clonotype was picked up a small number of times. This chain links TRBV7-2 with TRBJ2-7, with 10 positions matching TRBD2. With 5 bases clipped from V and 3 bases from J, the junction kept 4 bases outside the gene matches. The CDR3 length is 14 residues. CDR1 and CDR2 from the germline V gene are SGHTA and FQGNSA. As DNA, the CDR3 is TGTGCCAGCAGCACTAGCGGGGTGGGCTACGAGCAGTACTTC. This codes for CASSTSGVGYEQYF.

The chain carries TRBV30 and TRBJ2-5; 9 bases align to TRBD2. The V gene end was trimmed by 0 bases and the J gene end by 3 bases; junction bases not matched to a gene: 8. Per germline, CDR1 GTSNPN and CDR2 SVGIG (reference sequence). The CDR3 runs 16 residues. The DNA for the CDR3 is TGTGCCTGGAGTGTAGGGGCGGCTAGCGGGGAAGAGACCCAGTACTTC. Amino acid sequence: CAWSVGAASGEETQYF.

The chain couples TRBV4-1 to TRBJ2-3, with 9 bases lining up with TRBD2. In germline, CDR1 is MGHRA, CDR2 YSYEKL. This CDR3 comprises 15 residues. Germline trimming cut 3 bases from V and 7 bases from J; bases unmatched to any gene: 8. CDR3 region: CASSHPAGGLNTQYF. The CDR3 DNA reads TGCGCCAGCAGCCACCCAGCGGGGGGATTGAATACGCAGTATTTT.

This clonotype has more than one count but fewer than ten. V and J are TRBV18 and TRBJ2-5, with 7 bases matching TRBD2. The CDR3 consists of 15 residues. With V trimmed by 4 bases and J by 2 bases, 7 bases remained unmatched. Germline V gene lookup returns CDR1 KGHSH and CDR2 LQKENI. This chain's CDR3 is CASSLTTSPQETQYF. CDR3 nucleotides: TGTGCCAGCTCACTAACGACTAGCCCGCAAGAGACCCAGTACTTC.

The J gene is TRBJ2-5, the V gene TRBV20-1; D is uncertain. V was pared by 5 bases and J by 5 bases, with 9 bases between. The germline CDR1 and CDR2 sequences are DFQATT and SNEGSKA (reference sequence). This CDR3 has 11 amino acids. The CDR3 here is CSAPLMETQYF. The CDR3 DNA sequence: TGCAGTGCTCCCCTTATGGAGACCCAGTACTTC.

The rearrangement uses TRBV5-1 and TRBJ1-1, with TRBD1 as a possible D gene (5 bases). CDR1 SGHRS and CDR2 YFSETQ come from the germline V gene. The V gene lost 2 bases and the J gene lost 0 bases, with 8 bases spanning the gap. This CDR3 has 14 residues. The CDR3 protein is CASSFTGMNTEAFF. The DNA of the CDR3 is TGCGCCAGCAGCTTCACAGGTATGAACACTGAAGCTTTCTTT.

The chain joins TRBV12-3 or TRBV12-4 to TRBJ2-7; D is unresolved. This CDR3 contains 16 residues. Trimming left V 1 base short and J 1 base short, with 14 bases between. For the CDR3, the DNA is TGTGCCAGCAGTTTAGGTAGGACGACGCCTTCCTACGAGCAGTACTTC. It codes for CASSLGRTTPSYEQYF.

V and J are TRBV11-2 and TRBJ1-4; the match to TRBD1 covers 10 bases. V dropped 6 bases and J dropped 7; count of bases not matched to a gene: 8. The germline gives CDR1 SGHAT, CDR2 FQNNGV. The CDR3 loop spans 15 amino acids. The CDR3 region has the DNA TGTGCCAGCAGATTCCCGGGACAGGGGAGTGAAAAACTGTTTTTT. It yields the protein CASRFPGQGSEKLFF.

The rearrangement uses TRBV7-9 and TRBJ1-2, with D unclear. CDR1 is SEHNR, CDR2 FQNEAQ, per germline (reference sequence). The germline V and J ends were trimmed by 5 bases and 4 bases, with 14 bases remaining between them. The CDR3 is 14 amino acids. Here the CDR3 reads CASSLGLDPYGYTF. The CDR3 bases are TGTGCCAGCAGCCTAGGACTTGACCCCTATGGCTACACCTTC.

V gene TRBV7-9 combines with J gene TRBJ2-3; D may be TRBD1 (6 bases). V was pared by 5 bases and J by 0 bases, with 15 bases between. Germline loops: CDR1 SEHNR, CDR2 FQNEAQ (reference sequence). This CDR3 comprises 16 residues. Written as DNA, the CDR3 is TGTGCCAGCAGCCTACAAACAGGGTCAAGCACAGATACGCAGTATTTT. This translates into CASSLQTGSSTDTQYF.

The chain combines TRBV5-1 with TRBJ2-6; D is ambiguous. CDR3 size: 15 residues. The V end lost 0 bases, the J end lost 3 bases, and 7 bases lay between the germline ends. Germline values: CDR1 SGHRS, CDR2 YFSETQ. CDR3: CASSLGQVGANVLTF. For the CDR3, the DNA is TGCGCCAGCAGCTTGGGGCAAGTTGGGGCCAACGTCCTGACTTTC.

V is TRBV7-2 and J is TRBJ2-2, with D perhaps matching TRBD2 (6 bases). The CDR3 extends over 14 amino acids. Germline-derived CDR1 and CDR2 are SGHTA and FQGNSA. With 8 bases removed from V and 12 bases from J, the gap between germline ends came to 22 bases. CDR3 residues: CASGLPITPGKLFF. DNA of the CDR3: TGTGCCAGCGGACTACCAATTACACCGGGGAAGCTGTTTTTT.

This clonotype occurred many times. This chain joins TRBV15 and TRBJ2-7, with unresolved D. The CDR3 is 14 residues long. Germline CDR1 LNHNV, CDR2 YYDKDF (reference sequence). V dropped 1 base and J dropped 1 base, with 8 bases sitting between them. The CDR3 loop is CATSRVPQSYEQYF. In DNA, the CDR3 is TGTGCCACCAGCAGAGTTCCACAGTCCTACGAGCAGTACTTC.

The CDR3 here is CASSRGQLYEQYF. The CDR3 DNA is TGCGCCAGCAGCCGCGGACAGCTCTACGAGCAGTACTTC. The V gene is TRBV4-1, the J gene TRBJ2-7; a weak D match, TRBD1 (6 bases). Trimming stripped 4 bases from V and 3 bases from J, with 10 bases between. Germline CDR1 reads MGHRA; CDR2 reads YSYEKL. The CDR3 has 13 amino acids.

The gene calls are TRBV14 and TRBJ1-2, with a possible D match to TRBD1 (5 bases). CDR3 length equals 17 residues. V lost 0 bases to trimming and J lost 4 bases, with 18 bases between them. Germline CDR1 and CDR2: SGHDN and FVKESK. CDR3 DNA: TGTGCCAGCAGCCAAGAAAAATCCTTGCGGGGACTCTATGGCTACACCTTC. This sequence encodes CASSQEKSLRGLYGYTF.

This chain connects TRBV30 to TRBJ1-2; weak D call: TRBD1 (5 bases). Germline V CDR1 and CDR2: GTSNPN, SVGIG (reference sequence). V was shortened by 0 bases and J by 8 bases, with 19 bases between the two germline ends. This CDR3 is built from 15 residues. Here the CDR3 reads CAWSVGAGNIGGYTF. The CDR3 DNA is TGTGCCTGGAGTGTTGGTGCAGGGAATATAGGAGGCTACACCTTC.

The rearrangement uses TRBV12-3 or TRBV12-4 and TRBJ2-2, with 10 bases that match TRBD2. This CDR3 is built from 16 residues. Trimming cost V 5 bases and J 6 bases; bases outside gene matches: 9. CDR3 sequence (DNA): TGTGCCAGCAGTAGGCAACTAGCGGGGTACGCCGGGGAGCTGTTTTTT. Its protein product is CASSRQLAGYAGELFF.

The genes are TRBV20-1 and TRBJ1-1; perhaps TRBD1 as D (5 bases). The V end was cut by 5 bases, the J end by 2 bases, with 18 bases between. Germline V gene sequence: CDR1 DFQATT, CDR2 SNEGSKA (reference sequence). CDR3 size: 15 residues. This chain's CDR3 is CSAPGNAVGNTEAFF. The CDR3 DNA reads TGCAGTGCTCCAGGGAACGCGGTAGGAAACACTGAAGCTTTCTTT.

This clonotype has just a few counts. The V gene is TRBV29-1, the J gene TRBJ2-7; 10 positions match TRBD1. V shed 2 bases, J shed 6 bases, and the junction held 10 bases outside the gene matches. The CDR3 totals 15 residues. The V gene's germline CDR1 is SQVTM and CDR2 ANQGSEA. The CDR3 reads CSVEPGTGAPREQYF. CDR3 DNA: TGCAGCGTTGAACCCGGGACAGGGGCTCCCCGCGAGCAGTACTTC.

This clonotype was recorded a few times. Here the CDR3 reads CASTQWSVPLHF. The CDR3 coding sequence is TGTGCCAGCACCCAGTGGTCCGTCCCCCTCCACTTT. The chain uses TRBV28 and TRBJ1-6; no clear D. The germline V gene has CDR1 MDHEN and CDR2 SYDVKM. CDR3 length equals 12 residues. Trimming took 7 bases from V and 13 from J, leaving 14 bases between them.

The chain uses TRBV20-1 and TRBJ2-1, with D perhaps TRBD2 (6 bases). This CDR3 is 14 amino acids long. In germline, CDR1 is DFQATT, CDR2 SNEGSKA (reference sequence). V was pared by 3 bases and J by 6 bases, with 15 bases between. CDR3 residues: CSARPGLRINEQFF. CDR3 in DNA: TGCAGTGCTAGGCCGGGACTCCGGATCAATGAGCAGTTCTTC.

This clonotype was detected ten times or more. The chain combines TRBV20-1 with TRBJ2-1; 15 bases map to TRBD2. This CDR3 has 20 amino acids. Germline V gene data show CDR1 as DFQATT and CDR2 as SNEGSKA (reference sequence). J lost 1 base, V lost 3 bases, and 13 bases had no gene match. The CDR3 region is CSASPLPGLAGGISYNEQFF. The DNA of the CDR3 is TGCAGTGCTAGTCCCTTACCGGGACTAGCGGGAGGAATATCCTACAATGAGCAGTTCTTC.

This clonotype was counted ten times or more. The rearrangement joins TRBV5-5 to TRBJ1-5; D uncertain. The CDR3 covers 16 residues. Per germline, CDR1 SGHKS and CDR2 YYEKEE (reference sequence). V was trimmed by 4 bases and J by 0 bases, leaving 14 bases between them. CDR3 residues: CASSPLGGDSNQPQHF. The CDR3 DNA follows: TGTGCCAGCAGCCCCCTTGGCGGGGATAGCAATCAGCCCCAGCATTTT.

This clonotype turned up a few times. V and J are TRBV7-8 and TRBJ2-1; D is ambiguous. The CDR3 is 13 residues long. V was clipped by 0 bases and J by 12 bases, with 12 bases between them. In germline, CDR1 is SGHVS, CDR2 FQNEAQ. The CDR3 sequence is CASSLAPVERQFF. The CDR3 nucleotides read TGTGCCAGCAGCTTAGCGCCAGTGGAGCGGCAGTTCTTC.

In DNA form, the CDR3 reads TGCAGTGCTCCTACCCCGGCTAGCGGGAGCCACAATGAGCAGTTCTTC. Protein sequence: CSAPTPASGSHNEQFF. This sequence joins TRBV20-1 and TRBJ2-1; 10 bases are a match to TRBD2. The length of the CDR3 is 16 residues. Trimming removed 5 bases from V and 5 bases from J; junction bases left unmatched: 12. CDR1 is DFQATT, CDR2 SNEGSKA, per germline (reference sequence).

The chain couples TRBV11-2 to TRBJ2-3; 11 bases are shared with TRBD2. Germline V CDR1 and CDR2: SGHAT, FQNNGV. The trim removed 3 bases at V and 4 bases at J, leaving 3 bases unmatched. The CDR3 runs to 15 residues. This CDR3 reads CASSLRGLAADTQYF. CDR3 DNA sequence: TGTGCCAGCAGCTTGAGGGGACTAGCGGCAGATACGCAGTATTTT.

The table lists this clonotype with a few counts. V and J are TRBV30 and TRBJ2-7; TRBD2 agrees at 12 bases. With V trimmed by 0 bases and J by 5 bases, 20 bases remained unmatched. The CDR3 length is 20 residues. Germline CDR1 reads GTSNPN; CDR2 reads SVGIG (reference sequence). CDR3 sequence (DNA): TGTGCCTGGAGTGTACGTTCTAGCGGGGGGGCGGTAGGATCTATCCACGAGCAGTACTTC. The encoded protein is CAWSVRSSGGAVGSIHEQYF.

CDR3 region: CSVFGGSQETQYF. CDR3 DNA sequence: TGCAGCGTTTTTGGCGGGAGCCAAGAGACCCAGTACTTC. The chain couples TRBV29-1 to TRBJ2-5; 7 bases are shared with TRBD2. The V segment lost 5 bases and the J segment 1 base; nucleotides outside the gene matches: 4. The length of the CDR3 is 13 residues. The germline gives CDR1 SQVTM, CDR2 ANQGSEA.